The rows below give T cell receptor beta chains drawn from one sample of a study of shared clonotypes between healthy human individuals. Clones were read by immunoSEQ multiplex PCR, and TCRdb kept only the in-frame ones, dropping some. The sample records 2 million to 2.5 million clones, 92% being singletons. Specimen: naive CD4+ T cells from PBMCs. Receptors were obtained from a man between 18 and 35 years old in good health. Some clones in this sample may be carry-over from other donors' samples. Both conserved end residues are trimmed from each CDR3. Each record gives: V gene, J gene, clone size, D gene, CDR3 protein. The D gene is left open where the match is weak. Not all rows give a size; the values are once, few, many and, for expanded clones, a class.

>TRBV11-3|TRBJ1-2|NA|NA
ASSLEAGVYGYT
>TRBV7-9|TRBJ2-1|NA|TRBD1
ASSQGQGLYNEQF
>TRBV13|TRBJ2-5|NA|TRBD1
ASSMRQGSYQETQY
>TRBV6-1|TRBJ2-3|NA|TRBD1
ASPERGRTDTQY
>TRBV19|TRBJ2-2|NA|TRBD2
ASSTPSGRPNTGELF
>TRBV7-6|TRBJ1-1|few|NA
ASSLAAAGAEAF
>TRBV20-1|TRBJ2-3|NA|NA
SPTWEYTQY
>TRBV28|TRBJ2-3|NA|NA
ASSPPSLGRTDTQY
>TRBV18|TRBJ2-1|NA|TRBD2
ASSPVGGSYNEQF
>TRBV6-1|TRBJ2-6|NA|NA
ASSEATPGANVLT
>TRBV2|TRBJ1-2|NA|NA
ASSEARGEVHGYT
>TRBV27|TRBJ1-5|NA|NA
ASSLRGRGAQPQH
>TRBV7-2|TRBJ1-5|few|NA
ASSFQGMTQH
>TRBV6-1|TRBJ1-2|NA|NA
ASSEATGLYGYT
>TRBV27|TRBJ2-7|NA|TRBD1
ASSLGSAGQGAHEQY
>TRBV11-2|TRBJ2-5|NA|TRBD1
ASSLDPTGEETQY
>TRBV11-2|TRBJ1-2|once|NA
ASSLAGNPNYGYT